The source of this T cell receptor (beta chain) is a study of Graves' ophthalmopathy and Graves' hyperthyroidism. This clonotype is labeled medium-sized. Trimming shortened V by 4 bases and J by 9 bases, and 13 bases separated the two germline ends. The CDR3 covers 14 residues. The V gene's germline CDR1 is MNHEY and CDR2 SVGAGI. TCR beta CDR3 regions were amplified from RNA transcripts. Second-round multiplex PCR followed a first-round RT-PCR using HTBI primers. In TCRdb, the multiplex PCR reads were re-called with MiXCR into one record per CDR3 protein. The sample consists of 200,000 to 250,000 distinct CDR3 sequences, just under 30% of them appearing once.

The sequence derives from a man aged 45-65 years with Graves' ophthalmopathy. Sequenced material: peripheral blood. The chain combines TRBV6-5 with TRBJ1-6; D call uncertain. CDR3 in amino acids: CASSSGGPISPLHF. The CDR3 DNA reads TGTGCCAGCAGTTCGGGAGGGCCTATTTCACCCCTCCACTTT.